The text below deals with one T cell receptor (beta chain). The antigen remains undetermined. This sample was taken from a study of CXCR3-negative and CXCR3-positive naive CD8 T cells. Overall study results and limits: Sequencing showed both naive subsets with comparably high diversity, and memory CD8+ cells much lower.

In germline, CDR1 is SGHTA, CDR2 FQGNSA. The length of the CDR3 is 16 residues. The TRB libraries of cDNA were built by UMI-labeled 5' RACE. Following a re-call of the 5' RACE reads, TCRdb has one entry per CDR3 protein and lacks DNA. Here the sample table reports tens of thousands of distinct CDR3 sequences. The TCR comes from a human donor in good health. Some clones in this sample may be carry-over from other donors' samples. The sequenced sample consisted of naive CXCR3- CD8+ T cells from blood. Subset: CD45RO-CCR7+CD27+CD95- naive CD8+ T cells lacking CXCR3 (TNR3-). The chain has TRBV7-2 and TRBJ2-5; lacking DNA, the TRBD1 call made by TCRdb goes unchecked. Here the CDR3 reads CASSSSGTRGEETQYF. Using reference TRBV7-2 and TRBJ2-5 for the parts outside the CDR3, the full variable domain is GAGVSQSPSNKVTEKGKDVELRCDPISGHTALYWYRQSLGQGLEFLIYFQGNSAPDKSGLPSDRFSAERTGGSVSTLTIQRTQQEDSAVYLCASSSSGTRGEETQYFGPGTRLLVL.